Here is one T cell receptor beta chain with its context. Germline lookup yields CDR1 KGHSH and CDR2 LQKENI. Between the trimmed V and J ends, which lost 2 bases and 7 bases, there was a span of 15 bases. There are 14 residues in the CDR3. The repertoire was sequenced with immunoSEQ multiplex PCR; TCRdb's copy has only in-frame clones and lacks some. The table records about 78,000 clones, about 88% of them present only once. The sample originates from a study of blood T cell repertoires in COVID-19. The wider study: There were acute and convalescent COVID-19 samples, and they came from the United States, Italy and Spain.

Sample: peripheral blood. The clonotype was recovered from a man in his sixties or seventies with active or convalescent COVID-19. V is TRBV18 and J is TRBJ2-7; D uncertain. The CDR3: CASSPGAAASEQYF. The CDR3 DNA reads TGTGCCAGCTCACCAGGTGCGGCAGCGTCTGAGCAGTACTTC.